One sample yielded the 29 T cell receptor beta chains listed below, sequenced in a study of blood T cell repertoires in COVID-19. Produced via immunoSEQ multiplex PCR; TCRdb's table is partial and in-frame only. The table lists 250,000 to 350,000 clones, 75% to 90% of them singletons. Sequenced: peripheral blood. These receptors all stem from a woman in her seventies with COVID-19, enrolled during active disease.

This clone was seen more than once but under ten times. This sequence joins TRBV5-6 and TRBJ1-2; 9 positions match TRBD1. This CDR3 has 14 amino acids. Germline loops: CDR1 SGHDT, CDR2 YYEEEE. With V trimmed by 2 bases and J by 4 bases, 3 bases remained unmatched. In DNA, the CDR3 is TGTGCCAGCAGCTTCGGACAGGGGTTCTATGGCTACACCTTC. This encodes CASSFGQGFYGYTF.

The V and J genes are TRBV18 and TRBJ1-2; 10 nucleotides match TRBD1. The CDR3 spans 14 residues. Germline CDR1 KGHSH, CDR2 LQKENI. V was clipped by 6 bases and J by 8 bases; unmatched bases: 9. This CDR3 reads CASSVDRGLRGYTF. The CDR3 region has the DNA TGTGCCAGCTCTGTCGACAGGGGGCTGAGAGGCTACACCTTC.

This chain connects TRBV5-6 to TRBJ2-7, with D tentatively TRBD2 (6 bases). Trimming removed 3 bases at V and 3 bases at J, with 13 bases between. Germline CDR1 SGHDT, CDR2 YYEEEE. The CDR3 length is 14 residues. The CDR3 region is CASSWGDGGYEQYF. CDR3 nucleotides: TGTGCCAGCAGCTGGGGGGACGGTGGCTACGAGCAGTACTTC.

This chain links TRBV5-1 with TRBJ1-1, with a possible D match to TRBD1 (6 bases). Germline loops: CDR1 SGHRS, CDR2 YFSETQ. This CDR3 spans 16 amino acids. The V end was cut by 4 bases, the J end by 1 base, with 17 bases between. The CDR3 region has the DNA TGCGCCAGCAGCAAAATAGCCGGGACAACGAACACTGAAGCTTTCTTT. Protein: CASSKIAGTTNTEAFF.

CDR3 sequence: CASRAGQGMDGYTF. The CDR3, as DNA: TGTGCCAGCAGAGCCGGACAGGGGATGGATGGCTACACCTTC. The rearrangement links TRBV2 to TRBJ1-2; TRBD1 agrees at 9 bases. The germline gives CDR1 SNHLY, CDR2 FYNNEI. V gave up 6 bases and J gave up 6 bases; unmatched junction bases: 8. The length of the CDR3 is 14 residues.

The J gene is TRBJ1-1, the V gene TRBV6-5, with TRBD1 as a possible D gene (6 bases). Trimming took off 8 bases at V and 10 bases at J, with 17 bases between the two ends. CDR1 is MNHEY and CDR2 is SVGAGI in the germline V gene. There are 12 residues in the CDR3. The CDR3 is CASAGRGLRAFF. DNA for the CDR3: TGTGCCAGCGCGGGCAGGGGTCTTAGAGCTTTCTTT.

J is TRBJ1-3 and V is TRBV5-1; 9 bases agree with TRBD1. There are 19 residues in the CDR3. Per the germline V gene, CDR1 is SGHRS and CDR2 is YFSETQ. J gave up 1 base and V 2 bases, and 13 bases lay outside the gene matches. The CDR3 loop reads CASSFDRTGARFSGNTIYF. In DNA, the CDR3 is TGCGCCAGCAGCTTTGATCGGACAGGGGCTCGTTTTTCTGGAAACACCATATATTTT.

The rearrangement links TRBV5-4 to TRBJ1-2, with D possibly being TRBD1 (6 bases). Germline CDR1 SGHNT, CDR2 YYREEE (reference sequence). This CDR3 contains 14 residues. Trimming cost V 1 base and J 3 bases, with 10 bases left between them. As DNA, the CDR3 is TGTGCCAGCAGCTTGCGGGGGGCTGACTATGGCTACACCTTC. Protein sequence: CASSLRGADYGYTF.

The CDR3 bases are TGTGCCAGCAGCTTGGCGACAGGGATTTTTGGCTACACCTTC. This sequence encodes CASSLATGIFGYTF. The gene calls are TRBV5-6 and TRBJ1-2; 7 bases are shared with TRBD1. Germline-derived CDR1 and CDR2 are SGHDT and YYEEEE. The CDR3 contains 14 residues. Unmatched junction bases numbered 6, after V lost 0 bases and J lost 7 bases.

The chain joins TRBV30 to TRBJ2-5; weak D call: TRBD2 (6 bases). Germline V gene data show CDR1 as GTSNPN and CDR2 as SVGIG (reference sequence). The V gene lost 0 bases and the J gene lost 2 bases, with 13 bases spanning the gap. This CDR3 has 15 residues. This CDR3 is CAWSVHTGRQETQYF. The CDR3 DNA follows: TGTGCCTGGAGTGTACATACGGGGAGGCAAGAGACCCAGTACTTC.

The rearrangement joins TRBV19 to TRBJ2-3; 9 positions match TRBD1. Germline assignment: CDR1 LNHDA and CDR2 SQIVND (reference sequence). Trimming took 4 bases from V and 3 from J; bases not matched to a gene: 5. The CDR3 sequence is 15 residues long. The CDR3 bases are TGTGCCAGTAGTAGCCGGGACAGGGTTACAGATACGCAGTATTTT. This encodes CASSSRDRVTDTQYF.

CDR3 nucleotide sequence: TGTGCCAGCAGTCTTGGGACAGGCAGCTCCTACGAGCAGTACTTC. It translates to CASSLGTGSSYEQYF. The chain joins TRBV28 to TRBJ2-7, with 8 bases matching TRBD1. Per the germline V gene, CDR1 is MDHEN and CDR2 is SYDVKM. The trim removed 5 bases at V and 0 bases at J, leaving 6 bases unmatched. The CDR3 runs 15 residues.

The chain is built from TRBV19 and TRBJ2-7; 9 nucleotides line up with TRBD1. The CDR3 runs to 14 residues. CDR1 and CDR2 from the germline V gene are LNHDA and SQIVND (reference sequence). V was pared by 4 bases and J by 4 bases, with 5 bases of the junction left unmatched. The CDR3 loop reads CASSKGQGLYEQYF. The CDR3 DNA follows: TGTGCCAGTAGTAAGGGACAGGGTCTGTACGAGCAGTACTTC.

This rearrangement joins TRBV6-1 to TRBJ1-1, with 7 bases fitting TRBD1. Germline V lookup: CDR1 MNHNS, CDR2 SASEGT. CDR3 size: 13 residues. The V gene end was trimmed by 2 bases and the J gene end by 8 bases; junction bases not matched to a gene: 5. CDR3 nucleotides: TGTGCCAGCAGTGAACACAGGGGTGCCGAAGCTTTCTTT. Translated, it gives CASSEHRGAEAFF.

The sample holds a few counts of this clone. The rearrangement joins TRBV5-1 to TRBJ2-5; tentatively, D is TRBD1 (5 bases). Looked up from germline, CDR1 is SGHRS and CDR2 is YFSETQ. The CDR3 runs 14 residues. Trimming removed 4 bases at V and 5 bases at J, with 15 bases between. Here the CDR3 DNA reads TGCGCCAGCAGCCCTGGCAGGGCGGTTGAGACCCAGTACTTC. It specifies CASSPGRAVETQYF.

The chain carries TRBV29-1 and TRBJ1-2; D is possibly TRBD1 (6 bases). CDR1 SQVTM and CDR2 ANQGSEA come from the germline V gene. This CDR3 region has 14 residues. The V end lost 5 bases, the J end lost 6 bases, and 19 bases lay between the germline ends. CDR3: CSVRLGAQGHGYTF. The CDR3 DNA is TGCAGCGTTCGACTCGGGGCACAGGGCCATGGCTACACCTTC.

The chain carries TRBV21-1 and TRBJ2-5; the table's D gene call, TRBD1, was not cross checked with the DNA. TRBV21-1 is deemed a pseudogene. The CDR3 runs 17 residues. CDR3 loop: CASSNNAPGQGLETQYF. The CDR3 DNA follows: TGTGCCAGCAGCAATAACGCGCCGGGACAGGGGCTGGAGACCCAGTACTTC.

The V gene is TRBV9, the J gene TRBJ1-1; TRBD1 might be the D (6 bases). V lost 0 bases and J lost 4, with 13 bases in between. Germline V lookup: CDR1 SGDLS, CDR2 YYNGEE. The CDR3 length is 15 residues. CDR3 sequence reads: CASSVVGGPGTEAFF. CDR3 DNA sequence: TGTGCCAGCAGCGTAGTGGGGGGGCCAGGCACTGAAGCTTTCTTT. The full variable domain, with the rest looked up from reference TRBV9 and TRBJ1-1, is DSGVTQTPKHLITATGQRVTLRCSPRSGDLSVYWYQQSLDQGLQFLIQYYNGEERAKGNILERFSAQQFPDLHSELNLSSLELGDSALYFCASSVVGGPGTEAFFGQGTRLTVV.

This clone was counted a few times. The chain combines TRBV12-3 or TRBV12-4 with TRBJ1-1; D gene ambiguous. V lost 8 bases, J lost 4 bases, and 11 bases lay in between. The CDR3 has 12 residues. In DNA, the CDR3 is TGTGCCAGCCGTATACTTACCACTGAAGCTTTCTTT. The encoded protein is CASRILTTEAFF.

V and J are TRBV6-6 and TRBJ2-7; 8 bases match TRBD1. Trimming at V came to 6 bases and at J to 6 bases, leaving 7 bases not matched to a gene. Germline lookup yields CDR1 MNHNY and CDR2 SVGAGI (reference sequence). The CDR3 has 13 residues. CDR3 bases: TGTGCCAGCAGAAACAGGGGGGAAGGCGAGCAGTACTTC. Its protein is CASRNRGEGEQYF.

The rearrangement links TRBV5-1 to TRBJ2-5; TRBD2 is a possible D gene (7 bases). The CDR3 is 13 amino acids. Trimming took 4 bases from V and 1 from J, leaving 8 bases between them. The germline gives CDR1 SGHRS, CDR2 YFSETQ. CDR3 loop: CASSGGAQETQYF. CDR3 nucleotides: TGCGCCAGCAGCGGGGGGGCCCAAGAGACCCAGTACTTC.

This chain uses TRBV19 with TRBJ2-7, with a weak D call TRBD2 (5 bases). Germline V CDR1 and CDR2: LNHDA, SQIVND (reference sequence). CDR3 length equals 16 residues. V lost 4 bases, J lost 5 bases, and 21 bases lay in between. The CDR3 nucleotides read TGTGCCAGTAGTACCCACCGGGCAGGAGGTAGGGACGAGCAGTACTTC. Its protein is CASSTHRAGGRDEQYF.

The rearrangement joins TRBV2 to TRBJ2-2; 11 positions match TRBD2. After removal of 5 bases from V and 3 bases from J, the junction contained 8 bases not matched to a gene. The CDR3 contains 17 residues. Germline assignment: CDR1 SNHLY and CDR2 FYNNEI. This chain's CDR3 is CASSNSGGAPDTGELFF. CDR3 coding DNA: TGTGCCAGCAGTAATAGCGGGGGGGCTCCCGACACCGGGGAGCTGTTTTTT.

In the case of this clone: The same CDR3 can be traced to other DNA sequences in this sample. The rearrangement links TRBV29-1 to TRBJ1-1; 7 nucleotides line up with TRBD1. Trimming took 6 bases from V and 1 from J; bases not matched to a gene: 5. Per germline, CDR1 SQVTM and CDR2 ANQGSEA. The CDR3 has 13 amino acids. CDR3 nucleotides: TGCAGCGTGCGGACAGGAGGGAACACTGAAGCTTTCTTT. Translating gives CSVRTGGNTEAFF.

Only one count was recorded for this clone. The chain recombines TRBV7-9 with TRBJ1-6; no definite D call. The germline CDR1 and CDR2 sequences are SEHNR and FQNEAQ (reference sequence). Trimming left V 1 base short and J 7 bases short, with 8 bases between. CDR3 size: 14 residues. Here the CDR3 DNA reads TGTGCCAGCAGCTTAGGGGAGGGCAATTCACCCCTCCACTTT. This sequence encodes CASSLGEGNSPLHF. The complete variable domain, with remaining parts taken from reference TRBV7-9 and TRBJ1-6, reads DTGVSQNPRHKITKRGQNVTFRCDPISEHNRLYWYRQTLGQGPEFLTYFQNEAQLEKSRLLSDRFSAERPKGSFSTLEIQRTEQGDSAMYLCASSLGEGNSPLHFGNGTRLTVT.

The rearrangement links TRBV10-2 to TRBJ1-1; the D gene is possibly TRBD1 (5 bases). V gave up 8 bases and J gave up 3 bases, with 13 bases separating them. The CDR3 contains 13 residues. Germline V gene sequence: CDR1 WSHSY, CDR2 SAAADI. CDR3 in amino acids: CASQGVSDTEAFF. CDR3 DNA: TGCGCCAGCCAGGGCGTTTCGGACACTGAAGCTTTCTTT.

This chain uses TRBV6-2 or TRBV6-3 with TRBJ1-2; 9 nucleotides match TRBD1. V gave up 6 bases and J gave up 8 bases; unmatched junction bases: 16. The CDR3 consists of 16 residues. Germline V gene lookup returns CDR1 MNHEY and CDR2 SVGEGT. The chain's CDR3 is CASSQTPDRGDKGYTF. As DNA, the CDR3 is TGTGCCAGCAGCCAAACCCCCGACAGGGGGGACAAGGGCTACACCTTC.

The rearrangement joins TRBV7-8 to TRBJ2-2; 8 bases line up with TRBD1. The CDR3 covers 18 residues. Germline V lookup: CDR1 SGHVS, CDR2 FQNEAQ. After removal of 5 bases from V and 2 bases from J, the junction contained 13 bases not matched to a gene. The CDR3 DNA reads TGTGCCAGCAGCGAAAGGACAGGGTGGATAACAAACACCGGGGAGCTGTTTTTT. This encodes CASSERTGWITNTGELFF.

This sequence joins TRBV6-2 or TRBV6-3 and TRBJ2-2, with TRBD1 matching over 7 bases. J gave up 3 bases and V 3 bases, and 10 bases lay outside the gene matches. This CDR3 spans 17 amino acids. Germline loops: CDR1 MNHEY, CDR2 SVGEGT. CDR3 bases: TGTGCCAGCAGTTATCCTTTGAACAGGGGATACACCGGGGAGCTGTTTTTT. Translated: CASSYPLNRGYTGELFF.